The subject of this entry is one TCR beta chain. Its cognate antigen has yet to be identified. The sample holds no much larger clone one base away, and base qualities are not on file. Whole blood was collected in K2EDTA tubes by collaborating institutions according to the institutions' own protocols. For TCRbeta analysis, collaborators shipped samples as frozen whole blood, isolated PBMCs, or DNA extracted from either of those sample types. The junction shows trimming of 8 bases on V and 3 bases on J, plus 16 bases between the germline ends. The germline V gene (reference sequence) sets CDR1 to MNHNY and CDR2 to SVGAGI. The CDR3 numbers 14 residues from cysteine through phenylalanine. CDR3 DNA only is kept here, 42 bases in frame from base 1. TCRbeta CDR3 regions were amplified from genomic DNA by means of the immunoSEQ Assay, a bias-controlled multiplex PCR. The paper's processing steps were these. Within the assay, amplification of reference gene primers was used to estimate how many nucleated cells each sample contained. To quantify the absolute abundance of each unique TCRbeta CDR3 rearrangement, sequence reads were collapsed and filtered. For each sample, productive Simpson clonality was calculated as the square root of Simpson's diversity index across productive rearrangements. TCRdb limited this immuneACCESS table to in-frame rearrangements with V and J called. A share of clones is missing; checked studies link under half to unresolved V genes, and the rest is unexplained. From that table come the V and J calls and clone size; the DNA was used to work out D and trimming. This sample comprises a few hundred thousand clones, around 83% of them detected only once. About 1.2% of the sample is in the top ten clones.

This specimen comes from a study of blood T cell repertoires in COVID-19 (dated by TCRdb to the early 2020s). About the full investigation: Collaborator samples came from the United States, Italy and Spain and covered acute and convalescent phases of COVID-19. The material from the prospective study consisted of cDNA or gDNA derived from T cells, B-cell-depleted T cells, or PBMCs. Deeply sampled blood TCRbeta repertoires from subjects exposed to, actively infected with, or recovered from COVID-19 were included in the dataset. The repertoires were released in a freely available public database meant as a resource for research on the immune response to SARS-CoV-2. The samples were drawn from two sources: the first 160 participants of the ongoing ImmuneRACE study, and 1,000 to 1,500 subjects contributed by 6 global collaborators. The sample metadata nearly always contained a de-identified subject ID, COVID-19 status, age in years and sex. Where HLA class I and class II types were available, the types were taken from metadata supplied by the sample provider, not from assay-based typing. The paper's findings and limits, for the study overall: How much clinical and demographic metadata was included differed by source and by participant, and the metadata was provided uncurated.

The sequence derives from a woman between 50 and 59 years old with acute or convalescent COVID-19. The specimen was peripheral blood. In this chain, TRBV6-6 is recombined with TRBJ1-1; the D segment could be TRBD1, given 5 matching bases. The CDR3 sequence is CASLDDRKYTEAFF. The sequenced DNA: TGTGCCAGCCTCGATGACAGAAAATACACTGAAGCTTTCTTT.